What follows are 20 T cell receptor beta chains derived from one specimen sequenced in a study of cytomegalovirus exposure and HLA in healthy donors. Researchers ran the PCR with 60 Vbeta and 13 Jbeta primers. Profiled with immunoSEQ multiplex PCR; TCRdb holds only in-frame clones, not every one. The sample records 87,000 or so clones, roughly 79% being singletons. Material for sequencing was PBMCs. Receptors were obtained from a woman between 35 and 50 years old in good health and CMV-seronegative.

V and J are TRBV5-4 and TRBJ1-4, with TRBD1 identical over 8 bases. Trimming cost V 0 bases and J 6 bases; bases outside gene matches: 1. Germline CDR1 SGHNT, CDR2 YYREEE (reference sequence). The CDR3 covers 14 residues. The CDR3 DNA sequence: TGTGCCAGCAGCTTGGACAGGGGGGATGAAAAACTGTTTTTT. It specifies CASSLDRGDEKLFF.

The chain links TRBV9 to TRBJ2-1; D possibly corresponds to TRBD1 (5 bases). From germline, CDR1 is SGDLS and CDR2 YYNGEE. Trimming shortened V by 0 bases and J by 0 bases, and 7 bases separated the two germline ends. CDR3 length: 15 amino acids. CDR3 DNA: TGTGCCAGCAGCGTAGCTCAGGGCTCCTACAATGAGCAGTTCTTC. Protein product: CASSVAQGSYNEQFF.

This chain uses TRBV6-1 with TRBJ2-5, with 11 bases lining up with TRBD2. The germline V gene has CDR1 MNHNS and CDR2 SASEGT. J lost 5 bases, V lost 7 bases, and 9 bases had no gene match. There are 15 residues in the CDR3. This CDR3 is CASTNSGRVGETQYF. The CDR3 nucleotides are TGTGCCAGCACCAATAGCGGGAGGGTGGGGGAGACCCAGTACTTC.

The V and J genes are TRBV6-4 and TRBJ1-6, with D perhaps TRBD1 (6 bases). This CDR3 has 18 residues. V was pared by 4 bases and J by 9 bases, with 25 bases between. The germline CDR1 and CDR2 sequences are MRHNA and SNTAGT. The CDR3 coding sequence is TGTGCCAGCAGTGTCCCGCCTCAAAGACAGGACCAGGGTTCACCCCTCCACTTT. Amino acids: CASSVPPQRQDQGSPLHF.

CDR3 residues: CASSRDRSEKLFF. CDR3 sequence (DNA): TGTGCCAGCAGTCGGGACAGGAGTGAAAAACTGTTTTTT. The chain couples TRBV2 to TRBJ1-4, with TRBD1 matching 8 bases. CDR1 and CDR2 from the germline V gene are SNHLY and FYNNEI. The CDR3 has 13 residues. Trimming removed 5 bases from V and 7 bases from J; junction bases left unmatched: 3.

The V and J genes are TRBV5-1 and TRBJ2-2, with 11 nucleotides matching TRBD2. V was clipped by 6 bases and J by 6 bases; unmatched bases: 7. Germline CDR1 reads SGHRS; CDR2 reads YFSETQ. The CDR3 loop spans 15 amino acids. CDR3 region: CASIELAGVPGELFF. The DNA of the CDR3 is TGCGCCAGCATTGAACTAGCGGGGGTACCCGGGGAGCTGTTTTTT.

This clone appeared a single time. V gene TRBV10-3 combines with J gene TRBJ2-5; D is perhaps TRBD1 (5 bases). Trimming stripped 2 bases from V and 2 bases from J, with 9 bases between. The CDR3 is 14 amino acids. The germline V gene encodes CDR1 ENHRY and CDR2 SYGVKD. The CDR3 loop reads CAISEGQGQETQYF. The CDR3 DNA reads as TGTGCCATCAGTGAGGGGCAGGGACAAGAGACCCAGTACTTC.

The gene calls are TRBV19 and TRBJ2-2; 8 nucleotides line up with TRBD1. This CDR3 has 16 amino acids. Germline assignment: CDR1 LNHDA and CDR2 SQIVND (reference sequence). With 4 bases clipped from V and 6 bases from J, the junction kept 10 bases outside the gene matches. CDR3 in amino acids: CASSTRTGKGAGELFF. CDR3 bases: TGTGCCAGTAGTACCCGGACAGGGAAAGGCGCCGGGGAGCTGTTTTTT.

In the case of this clone: Within the sample, other DNA sequences also encode this same CDR3. The rearrangement links TRBV15 to TRBJ1-1; TRBD1 is a possible D gene (5 bases). V shed 1 base and J shed 4 bases, with 7 bases lying between them. Germline-derived CDR1 and CDR2 are LNHNV and YYDKDF (reference sequence). This CDR3 has 13 amino acids. The CDR3 DNA follows: TGTGCCACCAGCAGAGGGGGCAGCACTGAAGCTTTCTTT. Its translation is CATSRGGSTEAFF.

The chain carries TRBV6-1 and TRBJ2-7; no clear D gene. The CDR3 extends over 11 amino acids. Trimming stripped 8 bases from V and 3 bases from J, with 8 bases between. Germline V gene data show CDR1 as MNHNS and CDR2 as SASEGT. The CDR3 loop reads CASSLYYEQYF. CDR3 bases: TGTGCCAGCTCCTTATACTACGAGCAGTACTTC.

V is TRBV7-9 and J is TRBJ1-5; D gene ambiguous. The V and J ends lost 2 bases and 2 bases respectively, with 10 bases between them. Germline loops: CDR1 SEHNR, CDR2 FQNEAQ (reference sequence). The CDR3 runs to 15 residues. In DNA, the CDR3 is TGTGCCAGCAGCTTAACTGGTTACGGCAATCAGCCCCAGCATTTT. It specifies CASSLTGYGNQPQHF.

This rearrangement joins TRBV4-1 to TRBJ1-2; D is possibly TRBD1 (6 bases). V lost 0 bases and J 3 bases, leaving 17 bases between the germline ends. The V gene's germline CDR1 is MGHRA and CDR2 YSYEKL. The CDR3 consists of 17 residues. The CDR3, as DNA: TGCGCCAGCAGCCAAGAAGCTTCCGGGACAACATACTATGGCTACACCTTC. Translation gives CASSQEASGTTYYGYTF.

V is TRBV7-8 and J is TRBJ1-1; D unclear. The germline V gene encodes CDR1 SGHVS and CDR2 FQNEAQ. The CDR3 has 15 residues. Trimming took off 5 bases at V and 0 bases at J, with 13 bases between the two ends. CDR3 residues: CASSAWTGMNTEAFF. CDR3 nucleotides: TGTGCCAGCAGCGCCTGGACGGGAATGAACACTGAAGCTTTCTTT.

V usage is TRBV18 and J usage is TRBJ1-2, with 9 bases identical to TRBD1. CDR3 length: 14 residues. The germline gives CDR1 KGHSH, CDR2 LQKENI. The J segment lost 4 bases and the V segment lost 6 bases, leaving 6 bases of the junction unmatched. CDR3 region: CASSPDRGGYGYTF. The DNA for the CDR3 is TGTGCCAGCTCCCCGGACAGGGGCGGCTATGGCTACACCTTC.

This clone appeared once. Here the CDR3 reads CASSPSGQDYGYTF. The CDR3 bases are TGTGCCAGCAGCCCCTCCGGACAGGACTATGGCTACACCTTC. This sequence joins TRBV6-5 and TRBJ1-2; 7 nucleotides agree with TRBD1. Per germline, CDR1 MNHEY and CDR2 SVGAGI. The junction had 7 bases not matched to a gene; V was cut back by 6 bases and J by 3 bases. The CDR3 runs 14 residues.

The J gene is TRBJ2-2, the V gene TRBV7-9, with TRBD2 matching 14 bases. CDR1 is SEHNR, CDR2 FQNEAQ, per germline (reference sequence). The CDR3 covers 16 residues. The V gene end was trimmed by 3 bases and the J gene end by 6 bases; junction bases not matched to a gene: 3. CDR3 coding DNA: TGTGCCAGCAGCTTGACTAGCGGGGGGGATCCCGGGGAGCTGTTTTTT. It specifies CASSLTSGGDPGELFF.

This clone occurred a few times. The chain recombines TRBV6-5 with TRBJ2-1; D not resolved. Germline CDR1 MNHEY, CDR2 SVGAGI. The V end was cut by 3 bases, the J end by 3 bases, with 12 bases between. This CDR3 region has 15 residues. CDR3 sequence (DNA): TGTGCCAGCAGTTATCTTGGCGGATACTACAATGAGCAGTTCTTC. Protein product: CASSYLGGYYNEQFF.

This chain connects TRBV5-6 to TRBJ2-7, with 7 positions matching TRBD2. Germline CDR1 is SGHDT and CDR2 is YYEEEE. V trimming: 5 bases; J trimming: 2 bases; junction bases outside the gene matches: 10. The CDR3 spans 15 residues. The CDR3 DNA sequence: TGTGCCAGCAGGGGGCGCAGGGAGGGTCCCTACGAGCAGTACTTC. Translation: CASRGRREGPYEQYF.

The J gene is TRBJ1-6, the V gene TRBV7-9, with D uncertain. The CDR3 has 13 residues. Germline lookup yields CDR1 SEHNR and CDR2 FQNEAQ (reference sequence). V was trimmed by 8 bases and J by 8 bases, leaving 13 bases between them. The CDR3 DNA reads TGTGCCAGCTCACTTCATCGGGATTCACCCCTCCACTTT. The encoded protein is CASSLHRDSPLHF.

This clone has only a few counts. The J gene is TRBJ2-1, the V gene TRBV6-1, with D tentatively TRBD1 (5 bases). The CDR3 totals 15 residues. Trimming cost V 4 bases and J 6 bases, with 16 bases left between them. Germline V gene sequence: CDR1 MNHNS, CDR2 SASEGT. CDR3 sequence (DNA): TGTGCCAGCAGTGGTAGGGGTAATTTCCGCAATGAGCAGTTCTTC. Its protein is CASSGRGNFRNEQFF.